These 2 T cell receptor beta chains share one sample of origin, sequenced in a study of Graves' ophthalmopathy and Graves' hyperthyroidism. For repertoire sequencing, the TCR beta CDR3 regions were amplified from RNA transcripts. Investigators did first-round RT-PCR with HTBI primers, then second-round multiplex PCR. TCRdb called the multiplex PCR reads again in MiXCR, with one record for every CDR3 protein. In the table there are approximately 480,000 distinct CDR3 sequences, 14% of which are singletons. Sequencing input: blood. Receptors were obtained from a woman between 25 and 40 years old with Graves' ophthalmopathy.

This chain links TRBV18 with TRBJ2-5; D is unclear. Germline V gene sequence: CDR1 KGHSH, CDR2 LQKENI. V gave up 2 bases and J gave up 1 base, with 11 bases separating them. This CDR3 region has 15 residues. CDR3 sequence reads: CASSPIGASQETQYF. The CDR3 nucleotides read TGTGCCAGCTCACCAATCGGTGCCAGCCAAGAGACCCAGTACTTC.

There are many counts of this clonotype. V usage is TRBV30 and J usage is TRBJ1-2, with 8 positions matching TRBD1. CDR1 is GTSNPN and CDR2 is SVGIG in the germline V gene (reference sequence). V dropped 3 bases and J dropped 7; count of bases not matched to a gene: 7. There are 13 residues in the CDR3. The CDR3 reads CAWRDRVHFGYTF. For the CDR3, the DNA is TGTGCCTGGAGGGACAGGGTCCATTTTGGCTACACCTTC.